This TCR beta chain was profiled in a study of blood T cell repertoires in COVID-19. This clone was observed a single time. V lost 4 bases, J lost 10 bases, and 3 bases stayed unmatched. The CDR3 totals 11 residues. Enrollees, about 18 to 100 years old, lived in about two dozen US areas. The recovered donors of Cohort 3 showed two negative PCRs, clearance, or symptom resolution. Sequencing used immunoSEQ multiplex PCR; TCRdb keeps in-frame clones, though not all of them. Of under 350,000 clones listed, around nine tenths are singletons. The sample consisted of PBMCs or T cells enriched from blood (not recorded which). This chain uses TRBV12-3 or TRBV12-4 with TRBJ1-1; 7 nucleotides align to TRBD1. This receptor was obtained from a woman in her sixties who had recovered from COVID-19. The CDR3 nucleotides read TGTGCCAGCAGTTCCCAGGGGGGAGCTTTCTTT. This encodes CASSSQGGAFF.